This T cell receptor beta chain was documented in a study of blood T cell repertoires in COVID-19 (dated by TCRdb to about 2020). The study in broad terms: Samples from collaborators originated in the United States, Italy and Spain and spanned both the acute and convalescent phases of COVID-19. Nearly every sample came with metadata listing a de-identified subject ID, COVID-19 status, age in years and sex. The samples were drawn from two sources: the first 160 participants of the ongoing ImmuneRACE study, and over 950 subjects contributed by 6 global collaborators. Deeply sampled blood TCRbeta repertoires from subjects exposed to, actively infected with, or recovered from COVID-19 were included in the dataset. The repertoires were released in a freely available public database meant as a resource for research on the immune response to SARS-CoV-2. Where available, HLA class I and class II types were taken from metadata supplied by the sample provider and were not determined by assay-based typing. The prospective study material was composed of cDNA or gDNA derived from T cells, B-cell-depleted T cells, or PBMCs. What the work shows at the level of the full study, not this receptor alone: The quantity of clinical and demographic metadata differed by source and by participant and was supplied without curation.

This clone was seen at least ten times. It lacks a known antigen. No base qualities exist here, and no much larger clone lies one base off it. TCRbeta CDR3 regions were amplified from genomic DNA by means of the immunoSEQ Assay, a bias-controlled multiplex PCR. In the source study's methods: Nucleated cell counts per sample were estimated from amplification of reference gene primers within the assay. Sequence reads were collapsed and filtered to measure the absolute abundance of every unique TCRbeta CDR3 rearrangement. For each sample, productive Simpson clonality was calculated as the square root of Simpson's diversity index over productive rearrangements. TCRdb took over this immuneACCESS table, retaining in-frame rearrangements with V and J assigned. Such tables are incomplete; in checked studies, under half of the missing clones stem from an unresolved V gene, and the remainder is unexplained. V and J calls plus clone size are reproduced from that table; the DNA served to infer D and trimming. Within this sample are some 83,000 clones, with around 79% of them counted one time only. The leading ten clones occupy around 10% of the sample.

Collaborating institutions collected whole blood in K2EDTA tubes following their own protocols. For TCRbeta analysis, collaborators shipped samples in one of three forms: frozen whole blood, isolated PBMCs, or DNA extracted from either of those sample types. The CDR3, cysteine through phenylalanine, is 16 amino acids long. Solely the CDR3 DNA is kept, with 48 bases framed from the first base. Trimming removed 3 bases from V and 0 bases from J; the gene matches leave 4 bases unexplained. For CDR1 and CDR2, the germline V gene lists SGDLS and YYNGEE. The sequence was collected from a man aged 50 to 60 with acute or convalescent COVID-19. Sequenced: peripheral blood. The receptor chain draws on TRBV9 and TRBJ2-2; TRBD2 agrees with 8 junctional bases. In nucleotides, the sequence is TGTGCCAGCAGCGGGGCCGGGGGGGCGAACACCGGGGAGCTGTTTTTT. This gives the protein CASSGAGGANTGELFF.